This T cell receptor (beta chain) is from a study of PD-1 blockade in mismatch repair-deficient tumors. Profiled with immunoSEQ multiplex PCR; TCRdb holds only in-frame clones, not every one. Here the sample spans about 120,000 clones, more than 85% being singletons. The TCR-sequenced patients were a few responders to pembrolizumab. The receptor was isolated from an adult with mismatch repair-deficient cancer. Material: peripheral blood, obtained 44 weeks after starting pembrolizumab.

The CDR3 region has the DNA TGTGCCAGCAGCTGGACAGGCACTAATGAAAAACTGTTTTTT. Protein: CASSWTGTNEKLFF. The chain couples TRBV11-2 to TRBJ1-4; 7 nucleotides match TRBD1. The germline CDR1 and CDR2 sequences are SGHAT and FQNNGV. The CDR3 has 14 amino acids. With 4 bases clipped from V and 2 bases from J, the junction kept 1 base outside the gene matches.